The 5 T cell receptor beta chains below all came from one sample that was sequenced in a study of CD8+ T cells in alopecia areata (dated by TCRdb to 2017 to 2018). Receptor amplification or capture employed the immunoSEQ multiplex PCR assay. RNA was extracted from all samples and reverse transcribed into cDNA, which served as template for TCR sequencing. TCRdb mirrors the immuneACCESS table, restricted to in-frame sequences. Some clones are absent from its copies; in checked studies, under half trace to an unresolved V gene, and the reason for the others is unknown. A total of 200,000 or so clones appear in this sample, around 50% of them only once. The biggest ten clones account for over 4% of the sample. The material sequenced was CD8+ T cells sorted from blood. The receptors stem from a human donor in good health.

The rearrangement links TRBV2 to TRBJ1-1, with unresolved D. Germline CDR1 SNHLY, CDR2 FYNNEI. The CDR3 is 15 residues long. The V end lost 7 bases, the J end lost 1 base, and 16 bases lay between the germline ends. CDR3 DNA sequence: TGTGCCAGCACCAGCGGATGGCAAGCGAACACTGAAGCTTTCTTT. This encodes CASTSGWQANTEAFF. The whole variable domain, remainder taken from reference TRBV2 and TRBJ1-1, is EPEVTQTPSHQVTQMGQEVILRCVPISNHLYFYWYRQILGQKVEFLVSFYNNEISEKSEIFDDQFSVERPDGSNFTLKIRSTKLEDSAMYFCASTSGWQANTEAFFGQGTRLTVV.

In this sample, this clone turned up many times. This chain links TRBV6-4 with TRBJ2-2, with D hard to call. The germline gives CDR1 MRHNA, CDR2 SNTAGT. The ends were cut back, 5 bases at V and 0 bases at J, with 10 bases in the middle. The CDR3 sequence is 15 residues long. Written as DNA, the CDR3 is TGTGCCAGCAGTACCGGTTACGCGAACACCGGGGAGCTGTTTTTT. Its protein product is CASSTGYANTGELFF.

The chain links TRBV5-1 to TRBJ1-5; 8 bases fit TRBD1. The CDR3 consists of 14 residues. The junction had 6 bases not matched to a gene; V was cut back by 4 bases and J by 6 bases. Germline V lookup: CDR1 SGHRS, CDR2 YFSETQ. DNA for the CDR3: TGCGCCAGCAGCCCTCAGGGGGCTGGTCAGCCCCAGCATTTT. Protein product: CASSPQGAGQPQHF.

The V and J genes are TRBV29-1 and TRBJ2-1, with D tentatively TRBD1 (6 bases). The CDR3 runs to 17 residues. The V and J ends lost 4 bases and 6 bases respectively, with 25 bases between them. Per the germline V gene, CDR1 is SQVTM and CDR2 is ANQGSEA. The CDR3 here is CSVAGPLTGREGNEQFF. The CDR3 DNA reads as TGCAGCGTTGCAGGTCCCCTGACAGGTCGGGAAGGCAATGAGCAGTTCTTC.

This clone was counted between two and nine times. The V call is TRBV30, the J call TRBJ2-7; the D is unclear. The germline V gene has CDR1 GTSNPN and CDR2 SVGIG (reference sequence). The CDR3 extends over 10 amino acids. The germline V and J ends were trimmed by 0 bases and 5 bases, with 2 bases remaining between them. CDR3 DNA sequence: TGTGCCTGGAGTGTAAACGAGCAGTACTTC. It encodes CAWSVNEQYF.